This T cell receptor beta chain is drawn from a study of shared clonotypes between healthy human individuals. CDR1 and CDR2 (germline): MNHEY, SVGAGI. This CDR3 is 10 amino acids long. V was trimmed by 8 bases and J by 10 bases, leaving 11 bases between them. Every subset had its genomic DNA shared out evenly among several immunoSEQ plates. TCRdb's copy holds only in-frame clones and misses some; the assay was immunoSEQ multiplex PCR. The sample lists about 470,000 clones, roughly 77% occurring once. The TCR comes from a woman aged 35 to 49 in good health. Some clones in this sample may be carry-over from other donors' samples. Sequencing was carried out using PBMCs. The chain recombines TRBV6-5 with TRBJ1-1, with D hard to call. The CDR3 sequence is CASRIQAAFF. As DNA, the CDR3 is TGTGCCAGCCGCATCCAGGCAGCTTTCTTT.